These 16 T cell receptor beta chains originate from one sample sequenced in a study of T cells in Graves' hyperthyroidism and ophthalmopathy. Amplified TCR beta CDR3 regions derived from RNA transcripts. HTBI primers drove first-round RT-PCR of the TCR CDR3. TCRdb used MiXCR to reprocess the multiplex PCR reads, holding one entry per CDR3 protein. This repertoire shows about 640,000 distinct CDR3 sequences, 45% found once; its top ten account for approximately 7.2%. Sequenced material: peripheral blood or thyroid tissue (not recorded which). The receptors derive from an adult man with Graves' disease, either hyperthyroidism or ophthalmopathy (not recorded which).

The J gene is TRBJ1-2, the V gene TRBV12-3 or TRBV12-4; D gene unclear. This CDR3 comprises 15 residues. Trimming cost V 2 bases and J 0 bases, with 10 bases left between them. The CDR3 loop is CASSLWAGSNYGYTF. In DNA, the CDR3 is TGTGCCAGCAGTTTATGGGCCGGATCTAACTATGGCTACACCTTC.

This chain joins TRBV27 and TRBJ1-2, with a tentative D call TRBD1 (5 bases). Germline V gene sequence: CDR1 MNHEY, CDR2 SMNVEV (reference sequence). The CDR3 is made up of 14 amino acids. V gave up 5 bases and J gave up 3 bases, with 13 bases separating them. The CDR3 DNA reads as TGTGCCAGCAGTATGAAGACAGATTACTATGGCTACACCTTC. It codes for CASSMKTDYYGYTF.

The gene calls are TRBV10-3 and TRBJ1-5; D is possibly TRBD1 (6 bases). Germline V gene data show CDR1 as ENHRY and CDR2 as SYGVKD. Trimming removed 3 bases from V and 7 bases from J, with 13 bases in between. This CDR3 has 14 residues. CDR3 nucleotides: TGTGCCATCAGTGAAATAGGTAGGGGGCAGCCCCAGCATTTT. It encodes CAISEIGRGQPQHF.

The chain carries TRBV7-2 and TRBJ1-1; tentatively, D is TRBD1 (5 bases). The germline V and J ends were trimmed by 6 bases and 0 bases, with 14 bases remaining between them. This CDR3 has 15 residues. Germline loops: CDR1 SGHTA, CDR2 FQGNSA. The CDR3 region is CASSFWGSMNTEAFF. CDR3 nucleotide sequence: TGTGCCAGCAGTTTTTGGGGCAGCATGAACACTGAAGCTTTCTTT.

On this clonotype itself: Lacking the conserved final phenylalanine or tryptophan, this CDR3 likely reflects a read error. This rearrangement joins TRBV12-3 or TRBV12-4 to TRBJ1-1; no clear D. V dropped 1 base and J dropped 0 bases, with 6 bases sitting between them. This CDR3 spans 14 amino acids. The CDR3 DNA sequence: TGTGCCAGCAGTTTAGAGGGCCTGAACACTGAAGCTTTCCTT. This codes for CASSLEGLNTEAFL.

Note on this clonotype: This CDR3 fails to terminate in the conserved phenylalanine or tryptophan, so it likely reflects a read error. The DNA is left out, because the CDR3 cannot be placed on it with certainty; the CDR3 is given as TCRdb lists it. The chain joins TRBV6-1 to TRBJ1-4; the table's D call TRBD1 went unverified against the DNA. The CDR3 contains 10 residues when both ends are counted. Germline values: CDR1 MNHNS, CDR2 SASEGT. The CDR3 here is CASSATGGFY.

Details on this clonotype: Germline and junction disagree at one end, which may indicate a read error. This sequence joins TRBV14 and TRBJ2-5; TRBD1 aligns across 7 bases. CDR3 length: 15 amino acids. CDR1 is SGHDN and CDR2 is FVKESK in the germline V gene. The CDR3 DNA reads TGTGCCAGCAGCCGCAGGGGGAAACCAGAAGAGACCCGGTACTTC. Translating gives CASSRRGKPEETRYF.

This chain joins TRBV29-1 and TRBJ1-2; D perhaps matches TRBD1 (5 bases). Germline values: CDR1 SQVTM, CDR2 ANQGSEA. The CDR3 runs 12 residues. The V end lost 3 bases, the J end lost 8 bases, and 13 bases lay between the germline ends. The CDR3 loop is CSVETYRQGYTF. CDR3 DNA: TGCAGCGTTGAGACCTACCGACAGGGCTACACCTTC. The full variable domain, completed using reference TRBV29-1 and TRBJ1-2, is SAVISQKPSRDICQRGTSLTIQCQVDSQVTMMFWYRQQPGQSLTLIATANQGSEATYESGFVIDKFPISRPNLTFSTLTVSNMSPEDSSIYLCSVETYRQGYTFGSGTRLTVV.

J is TRBJ2-5 and V is TRBV20-1; 7 nucleotides match TRBD2. V lost 1 base and J lost 11; bases outside the gene matches: 4. Germline-derived CDR1 and CDR2 are DFQATT and SNEGSKA (reference sequence). The CDR3 is made up of 11 amino acids. The CDR3 DNA reads as TGCAGTGCTAGAGGGGAGGGGAATCAGTACTTC. Translating gives CSARGEGNQYF.

As for this clonotype: This may come from a read error, since a much larger clone is one base off. The chain links TRBV20-1 to TRBJ1-5; D is possibly TRBD1 (6 bases). Germline CDR1 is DFQATT and CDR2 is SNEGSKA (reference sequence). This CDR3 has 13 residues. The CDR3 bases are TGCAGTGCTGTGGCCAGGGGTTCTCAGGCCCAGCATTTT. This codes for CSAVARGSQAQHF.

This sequence joins TRBV20-1 and TRBJ1-6, with D perhaps matching TRBD1 (5 bases). The V end lost 1 base, the J end lost 7 bases, and 17 bases lay between the germline ends. CDR1 and CDR2 from the germline V gene are DFQATT and SNEGSKA (reference sequence). The CDR3 totals 16 residues. The CDR3 is CSARGVTQGLNSPLHF. The CDR3 nucleotides read TGCAGTGCTAGAGGGGTTACCCAGGGTTTGAATTCACCCCTCCACTTT.

This clonotype was observed a single time. The V call is TRBV7-9, the J call TRBJ2-5; D unresolved. V lost 5 bases and J 1 base, leaving 8 bases between the germline ends. CDR1 SEHNR and CDR2 FQNEAQ come from the germline V gene (reference sequence). There are 13 residues in the CDR3. For the CDR3, the DNA is TGTGCCAGCAGCCAATCCTTCCAAGAGACCCAGTACTTC. Its translation is CASSQSFQETQYF.

This clonotype was seen more than once but under ten times. This chain connects TRBV7-8 to TRBJ1-1; 7 bases match TRBD1. This CDR3 comprises 13 residues. The V and J ends lost 1 base and 8 bases, in that order; junction bases with no gene match: 4. The V gene's germline CDR1 is SGHVS and CDR2 FQNEAQ. The CDR3 sequence: CASSLGGQREAFF. CDR3 in DNA: TGTGCCAGCAGCTTAGGGGGACAGAGAGAAGCTTTCTTT.

This clonotype was counted many times. The chain's CDR3 is CASSQERAEAFF. CDR3 in DNA: TGTGCCAGCAGCCAAGAGAGGGCTGAAGCTTTCTTT. The rearrangement links TRBV14 to TRBJ1-1, with D uncertain. Germline V gene data show CDR1 as SGHDN and CDR2 as FVKESK. The CDR3 covers 12 residues. Between the trimmed V and J ends, which lost 0 bases and 6 bases, there was a span of 5 bases.

The rearrangement links TRBV29-1 to TRBJ2-7; D uncertain. Germline CDR1 reads SQVTM; CDR2 reads ANQGSEA. This CDR3 spans 12 amino acids. V lost 8 bases and J lost 0, with 11 bases in between. Written as DNA, the CDR3 is TGCAGCTTGGACCGCCGCTCCTACGAGCAGTACTTC. Translation gives CSLDRRSYEQYF.

This clonotype has just one count. This could be a read error, since a much larger clone is one nucleotide away. The gene calls are TRBV7-9 and TRBJ1-1; D uncertain. The CDR3 sequence is 13 residues long. Germline values: CDR1 SEHNR, CDR2 FQNEAQ (reference sequence). In DNA form, the CDR3 reads TGTGCCAGCAGCTTAATCCGGAACGCTGAAGCTTTCTTT. This gives the protein CASSLIRNAEAFF. The full variable domain, completed using reference TRBV7-9 and TRBJ1-1, is DTGVSQNPRHKITKRGQNVTFRCDPISEHNRLYWYRQTLGQGPEFLTYFQNEAQLEKSRLLSDRFSAERPKGSFSTLEIQRTEQGDSAMYLCASSLIRNAEAFFGQGTRLTVV.